This T cell receptor beta chain was sequenced in a study of radiation and T cells in renal cell carcinoma (TCRdb year 2020). Looking at the study overall: In total, 50 to 60 samples, comprising around 26 tumors and approximately 27 peripheral blood samples, were subjected to TCR beta sequencing. A total of roughly 4 million unique CDR3 nucleotide sequences, encoding 2.5 million to 3 million unique CDR3 amino acid sequences, were found across all 53 samples. The final blood draw was performed at 4 weeks after radiation, at the same time as nephrectomy.

The time point label, read with the paper, signifies: blood 4 weeks post-SBRT, at nephrectomy. The treatment or condition label here, explained by the study, means: 15 Gy SBRT to primary tumor, nephrectomy 4 weeks later. The samples were drawn from a clinical trial, where primary renal cell carcinomas were treated with 15 Gy of stereotactic body radiation therapy and then removed by nephrectomy 4 weeks afterward. Serial peripheral blood from radiation-treated patients was sampled at baseline, 2 weeks and 4 weeks after SBRT to track tumor-enriched clonotypes. All patients had renal cell carcinoma with clear cell pathology. Genomic DNA for TCR sequencing was prepared using the QIAamp DNA Blood Mini Kit (Qiagen). Samples were included in the analyses only if all quality control checks were passed. With regard to this clone: This receptor's antigen is unknown. No clone much larger than this one lies a single base away; base qualities are absent.

Results and caveats for the whole study, not just this receptor: Changes in the blood repertoire were not tracked past 4 weeks after treatment. Because the trial had a single-armed design, the trial could not examine how radiation dose or scheduling affected the TCR repertoire. Because pretreatment tumor biopsies were not available, the study could not determine whether clonotypes were already present within the tumor at baseline. In blood, the top tumor clonotypes increased from baseline to 2 weeks after radiation and then shrank by 4 weeks, which suggests a temporary expansion of tumor-resident clones.

Including the terminal cysteine and phenylalanine, the CDR3 comprises 11 residues. Only the CDR3 region is kept as DNA, spanning 33 bases read in frame from base 1. CDR1 and CDR2, per the germline V gene (reference sequence), are DFQATT and SNEGSKA. The germline ends are 13 bases apart after V is trimmed by 5 bases and J by 8 bases. TCR beta libraries were generated from genomic DNA with the immunoSEQ kit, following the manufacturer's recommendations. To prepare libraries, a first multiplex PCR with proprietary primers was run, followed by a second PCR that added unique barcodes, and a bead cleanup was done after each round. A kit-provided positive control reaction and a negative control reaction were included in every sample batch. The final libraries were assessed on an Agilent 4200 TapeStation D1000 ScreenTape, pooled by volume, and quantified by qPCR. Sequencing ran on an Illumina NextSeq500 with a MidOutput 150-cycle cartridge, using 156 Read1 and 15 Index1 cycles with kit custom primers. The pooled library was loaded at approximately 1 pM with an approximately 18% PhiX control spike-in. In the paper's pipeline: Vendor-processed data were analyzed in R, and a clonotype was defined as all T cells sharing the same CDR3 nucleotide sequence. In the clone abundance analyses, frequencies in each sample were normalized to that sample's 10,000 most abundant clones. Public T cell clones, averaging fewer than five per sample, were removed before analysis. Tumor-enriched clonotypes and baseline blood-enriched clonotypes were defined as those with an abundance difference of at least 32-fold between compartments. A beta-binomial differential abundance model was used to identify clonotypes that expanded or contracted between blood time points. Tumor-blood repertoire similarity was measured with the Baroni-Urbani and Buser coefficient, and groups were compared using two-tailed Wilcoxon tests in R. Here the immuneACCESS table is served through TCRdb, limited to in-frame sequences with V and J called. Missing clones are a known gap in these copies; in checked studies unresolved V genes cover under half, and the rest lacks a known reason. That table supplies the V and J calls and clone size; D and trimming were determined from the DNA. This sample holds just over 95,000 clones; around 80% were observed only once. The ten largest clonotypes hold under 8.5% of the sample.

The sequence was collected from a man in his sixties with renal cell carcinoma. The V gene is TRBV20-1 and the J gene is TRBJ2-7; the D gene is perhaps TRBD1 or TRBD2, each of them matching over 5 bases. Source: blood, taken from a patient whose treatment included radiotherapy and nephrectomy. The CDR3 is CSAWDRFKQYF. The nucleotide sequence reads TGCAGTGCTTGGGACCGCTTCAAGCAGTACTTC.